This T cell receptor (beta chain) was sequenced during a study of somatic mutations in cytotoxic T cells in rheumatoid arthritis. Turning to the study itself: The researchers flow-sorted some T-cell populations stained with V beta antibodies and got nearly 100% purity, and these included V beta1+ cells sequenced for TCRB.

The data were produced by immunoSEQ multiplex PCR, yet TCRdb's version contains in-frame clones alone and is incomplete. The sample shows fewer than 40,000 clones, 82% of them seen only once. The TCR sequence derives from an adult with rheumatoid arthritis. The sample consisted of CD8+ T cells sorted from blood.

The CDR3: CASSLFQGAYEQYF. The CDR3 DNA is TGTGCCAGCAGCTTGTTTCAGGGGGCCTACGAGCAGTACTTC. The J gene is TRBJ2-7, the V gene TRBV5-5; 7 nucleotides align to TRBD1. The CDR3 extends over 14 amino acids. Germline values: CDR1 SGHKS, CDR2 YYEKEE (reference sequence). The junction had 3 bases not matched to a gene; V was cut back by 1 base and J by 2 bases. Combining the CDR3 with reference TRBV5-5 and TRBJ2-7 gives the whole variable domain DAGVTQSPTHLIKTRGQQVTLRCSPISGHKSVSWYQQVLGQGPQFIFQYYEKEERGRGNFPDRFSARQFPNYSSELNVNALLLGDSALYLCASSLFQGAYEQYFGPGTRLTVT.